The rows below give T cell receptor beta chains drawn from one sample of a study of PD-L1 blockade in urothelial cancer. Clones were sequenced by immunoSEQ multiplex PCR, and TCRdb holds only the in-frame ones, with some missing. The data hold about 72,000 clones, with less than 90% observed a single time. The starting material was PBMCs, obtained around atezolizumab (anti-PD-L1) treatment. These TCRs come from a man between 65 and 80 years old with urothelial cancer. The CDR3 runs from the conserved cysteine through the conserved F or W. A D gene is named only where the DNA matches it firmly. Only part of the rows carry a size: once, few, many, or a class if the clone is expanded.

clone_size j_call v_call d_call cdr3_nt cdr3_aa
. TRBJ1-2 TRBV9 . TGTGCCAGCAGCGTCTCTCCCTCCTCCGGGGGTGGTGGCTACACCTTC CASSVSPSSGGGGYTF
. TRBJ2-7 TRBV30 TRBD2 TGTGCCTGGAGTGTAGGTAGCGGGAGTTTCGACGAGCAGTACTTC CAWSVGSGSFDEQYF
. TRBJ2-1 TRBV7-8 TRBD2 TGTGCCAGCAGCCCAGGACTAGCGGGGTACAATGAGCAGTTCTTC CASSPGLAGYNEQFF
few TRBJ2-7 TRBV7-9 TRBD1 TGTGCCAGCAAAGCGACAGGGTCCTCCAACGAGCAGTACTTC CASKATGSSNEQYF
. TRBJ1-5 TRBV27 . TGTGCCAGCAGTATGGGGGGGCATCAGCCCCAGCATTTT CASSMGGHQPQHF
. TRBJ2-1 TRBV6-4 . TGTGCCAGCAGTAAAGACAGCCACAATGAGCAGTTCTTC CASSKDSHNEQFF
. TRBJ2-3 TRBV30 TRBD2 TGTGCCTGGAGCCACTCCTCTAGCGGGACCTACACAGATACGCAGTATTTT CAWSHSSSGTYTDTQYF
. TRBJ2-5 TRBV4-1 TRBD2 TGCGCCAGCAGCCAATCGGGACTACAGGAGACCCAGTACTTC CASSQSGLQETQYF
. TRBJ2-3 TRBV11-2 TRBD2 TGTGCCAGCAGCTTCGGGGGGGGGACTAGCGGTACAGATACGCAGTATTTT CASSFGGGTSGTDTQYF
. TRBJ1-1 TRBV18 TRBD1 TGTGCCAGCTCAGTACAGGGGGCTGACACTGAAGCTTTCTTT CASSVQGADTEAFF
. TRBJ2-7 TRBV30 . TGTGCCTGGAGTAGTGGCAGGGTTGAGCAGTACTTC CAWSSGRVEQYF
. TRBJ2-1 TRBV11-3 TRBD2 TGTGCCAGCAGCTTCGCCAGCGGGAAGGGTGAGCAGTTCTTC CASSFASGKGEQFF
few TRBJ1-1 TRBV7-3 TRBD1 TGTGCCAGCGCCAGACAGGGATTGAACACTGAAGCTTTCTTT CASARQGLNTEAFF
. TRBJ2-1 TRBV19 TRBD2 TGTGCCAGTACCTCAAGCGGGCTAGCGGGAGTTAGCAATGAGCAGTTCTTC CASTSSGLAGVSNEQFF
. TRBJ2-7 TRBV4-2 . TGTGCCAGCAGCCAAGATCGGAGAGACTACGAGCAGTACTTC CASSQDRRDYEQYF
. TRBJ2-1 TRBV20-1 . TGCAGTGGTAGCCAAAACAATGAGCAGTTCTTC CSGSQNNEQFF
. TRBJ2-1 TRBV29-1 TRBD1 TGCAGCGTTGGTGGGAGGGACAGGGGGCACAATGAGCAGTTCTTC CSVGGRDRGHNEQFF
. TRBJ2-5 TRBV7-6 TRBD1 TGTGCCAGCAGCGCTCGGACAGGACAAGAGACCCAGTACTTC CASSARTGQETQYF
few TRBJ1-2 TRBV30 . TGTGCCTGGACAATCGACGAGGGTGGCTACACCTTC CAWTIDEGGYTF
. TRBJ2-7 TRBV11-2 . TGTGCCAGCAGCGGGGCACTCTCCTACGAGCAGTACTTC CASSGALSYEQYF